The rows below give T cell receptor beta chains drawn from one sample of a study of molecular identifiers for immune sequencing clone quantification. TCRdb reprocessed the PCR reads via MiXCR and lists one record per CDR3 protein. The sample has some 97,000 distinct CDR3 sequences, roughly 38% seen once. The sequenced sample consisted of naive CD8+ T cells from blood, with Jurkat cell RNA spiked in. These receptors were collected from a human donor in good health. Some libraries in this study had Jurkat cell RNA spiked in. Both conserved end residues are trimmed from each CDR3. Each record gives: CDR3 length, J gene, V gene, CDR3 protein.

>12|TRBJ2-7|TRBV6-2/TRBV6-3
ASSLWTGNYEQY
>13|TRBJ2-4|TRBV27
ASSLQGVVKNIQY
>13|TRBJ2-7|TRBV6-5
ASSYSGTAYYEQY
>11|TRBJ2-7|TRBV27
ASSIRAPYELY
>12|TRBJ2-7|TRBV7-2
ASSLVREWYEQY
>14|TRBJ2-4|TRBV5-6
ASSLNQGLAKNIQY
>12|TRBJ2-2|TRBV9
ASSVDISFRELF
>9|TRBJ2-7|TRBV28
ASRFAYEQY
>10|TRBJ2-3|TRBV7-9
ASSLFSDTQY
>11|TRBJ2-7|TRBV28
ASNPETNYEQY
>12|TRBJ2-7|TRBV11-2
ASSSFPRGYEQY
>10|TRBJ2-7|TRBV5-6
ASRGLAAEQY
>13|TRBJ1-5|TRBV6-1
TSSDGGDSNQPQH
>16|TRBJ2-3|TRBV20-1
SARHRWSPARPSNTQY